The sequence of this T cell receptor beta chain was determined in a study of T-cell reconstitution after alpha-beta-depleted transplantation in children. A TCRbeta library incorporating unique molecular identifiers was prepared. In TCRdb, the PCR reads were re-called with MiXCR into one record per CDR3 protein. This table holds about 610,000 distinct CDR3 sequences, roughly a tenth found once. CDR1 is LGHNA, CDR2 YSLEER, per germline. Trimming pared 5 bases from V and 2 bases from J, leaving 9 bases between. There are 14 residues in the CDR3. The chain uses TRBV4-3 and TRBJ1-4, with D maybe TRBD1 (6 bases). The sequences come from PBMCs from the stem cell graft donor, collected from the stem cell graft. This TCR derives from a human donor who donated a stem cell graft to a child with acute myeloid leukemia. In DNA form, the CDR3 reads TGCGCCAGCAGCGGGGGCGTCACTAATGAAAAACTGTTTTTT. Its translation: CASSGGVTNEKLFF.